The next 13 T cell receptor beta chains were all read from a single sample in a study of T cells after yellow fever vaccination. TCRdb redid the calling of the 5' RACE reads with MiXCR, one entry per CDR3 protein. The sample holds under 350,000 distinct CDR3 sequences, over 4% seen once. This specimen was PBMCs, taken 5 days after the yellow fever booster vaccination. The source of these receptors is a man younger than 35 who received the YFV17D yellow fever vaccine.

Only a few counts were recorded for this clonotype. The CDR3, as DNA: TGTGCCAGCAGCTTAGCTTTGGACCAGAACACTGAAGCTTTCTTT. Its translation is CASSLALDQNTEAFF. The rearrangement joins TRBV11-2 to TRBJ1-1, with no clear D. V was cut by 1 base and J by 1 base, with 10 bases left in between. CDR1 SGHAT and CDR2 FQNNGV come from the germline V gene. The CDR3 sequence is 15 residues long.

The rearrangement joins TRBV12-3 or TRBV12-4 to TRBJ2-7, with D possibly called TRBD1 or TRBD2 (5 bases each). This CDR3 is 13 amino acids long. Between the trimmed V and J ends, which lost 6 bases and 4 bases, there was a span of 13 bases. DNA for the CDR3: TGTGCCAGCAGCTCGCCTGGGACGTACGAGCAGTACTTC. It yields the protein CASSSPGTYEQYF.

The genes are TRBV7-9 and TRBJ1-2; no clear D. The CDR3 covers 16 residues. The V and J ends lost 8 bases and 0 bases respectively, with 19 bases between them. Germline CDR1 SEHNR, CDR2 FQNEAQ (reference sequence). Here the CDR3 reads CASGTDFSLANYGYTF. The CDR3 DNA is TGTGCCAGCGGAACAGATTTCTCTTTAGCTAACTATGGCTACACCTTC.

Only a few counts were recorded for this clonotype. V usage is TRBV5-1 and J usage is TRBJ2-3; weak D call: TRBD2 (6 bases). Germline CDR1 is SGHRS and CDR2 is YFSETQ. V gave up 6 bases and J gave up 0 bases, with 11 bases separating them. This CDR3 is built from 14 residues. The CDR3 loop is CASNPSASTDTQYF. The CDR3 DNA reads as TGCGCCAGCAATCCTAGCGCCAGCACAGATACGCAGTATTTT. The complete variable domain, with remaining parts taken from reference TRBV5-1 and TRBJ2-3, reads KAGVTQTPRYLIKTRGQQVTLSCSPISGHRSVSWYQQTPGQGLQFLFEYFSETQRNKGNFPGRFSGRQFSNSRSEMNVSTLELGDSALYLCASNPSASTDTQYFGPGTRLTVL.

The chain combines TRBV24-1 with TRBJ2-3, with 11 positions matching TRBD2. There are 16 residues in the CDR3. From germline, CDR1 is KGHDR and CDR2 SFDVKD. V trimming: 4 bases; J trimming: 5 bases; junction bases outside the gene matches: 7. The CDR3 is CATSDNSGGAKDTQYF. CDR3 coding DNA: TGTGCCACCAGTGACAATAGCGGGGGGGCTAAAGATACGCAGTATTTT.

At least ten counts were recorded for this clonotype. The chain has TRBV7-6 and TRBJ1-2; 10 nucleotides match TRBD1. J was trimmed by 4 bases and V by 0 bases; bases with no gene match: 8. Germline assignment: CDR1 SGHVS and CDR2 FNYEAQ. This CDR3 region has 17 residues. This chain's CDR3 is CASSLAQDGQGGYGYTF. The CDR3 DNA follows: TGTGCCAGCAGCTTAGCGCAGGACGGACAGGGGGGCTATGGCTACACCTTC.

The table lists this clonotype with a few counts. This chain links TRBV27 with TRBJ1-5; 7 nucleotides align to TRBD1. The CDR3 sequence is 17 residues long. The germline V gene encodes CDR1 MNHEY and CDR2 SMNVEV (reference sequence). Trimming removed 5 bases from V and 0 bases from J; junction bases left unmatched: 10. The CDR3 DNA reads as TGTGCCAGCAGTCAATACGGGACAGACTATAGCAATCAGCCCCAGCATTTT. Amino acids: CASSQYGTDYSNQPQHF.

This clonotype was observed a few times. The V and J genes are TRBV9 and TRBJ2-1, with D perhaps matching TRBD2 (7 bases). CDR3 length equals 16 residues. Germline V gene lookup returns CDR1 SGDLS and CDR2 YYNGEE. V dropped 4 bases and J dropped 0 bases, with 14 bases sitting between them. CDR3 sequence (DNA): TGTGCCAGCAGCATCGGGGGGCGTCCCTCCTACAATGAGCAGTTCTTC. Encoded protein: CASSIGGRPSYNEQFF.

This chain links TRBV30 with TRBJ1-2; a weak D match, TRBD1 (5 bases). Germline V gives CDR1 GTSNPN, CDR2 SVGIG (reference sequence). V was pared by 6 bases and J by 0 bases, with 8 bases between. CDR3 length equals 12 residues. The CDR3: CACGGTNYGYTF. The CDR3 DNA sequence: TGTGCCTGCGGGGGAACTAACTATGGCTACACCTTC.

This clonotype was detected many times. CDR3 residues: CASSISGASYEQYV. For the CDR3, the DNA is TGTGCCAGTAGTATATCAGGGGCTTCGTACGAGCAGTACGTC. The V and J genes are TRBV19 and TRBJ2-7; D is perhaps TRBD1 (6 bases). CDR1 and CDR2 from the germline V gene are LNHDA and SQIVND (reference sequence). V shed 2 bases and J shed 4 bases, with 12 bases lying between them. This CDR3 comprises 14 residues.

This clonotype showed up just a few times. V usage is TRBV5-1 and J usage is TRBJ1-1; possible D gene TRBD1, 6 bases. The germline V gene encodes CDR1 SGHRS and CDR2 YFSETQ. This CDR3 is built from 15 residues. V gave up 2 bases and J gave up 0 bases, with 11 bases separating them. Here the CDR3 reads CASSLDRLVNTEAFF. The CDR3 bases are TGCGCCAGCAGCTTAGACAGGTTAGTGAACACTGAAGCTTTCTTT.

This sequence joins TRBV2 and TRBJ2-5; D uncertain. Trimming took off 10 bases at V and 5 bases at J, with 14 bases between the two ends. CDR1 is SNHLY, CDR2 FYNNEI, per germline. This CDR3 is built from 12 residues. In DNA, the CDR3 is TGTGCCACTACCTCCTCTGGTGAGACCCAGTACTTC. This gives the protein CATTSSGETQYF.

V usage is TRBV12-3 or TRBV12-4 and J usage is TRBJ2-2, with D uncertain. There are 13 residues in the CDR3. V was cut by 7 bases and J by 1 base, with 7 bases left in between. CDR3 sequence reads: CASTRQNTGELFF. Here the CDR3 DNA reads TGTGCCAGCACACGACAGAACACCGGGGAGCTGTTTTTT.